The T cell receptor (beta chain) under discussion was sequenced for a study of blood T cell repertoires in COVID-19. Recovered status applied to Cohort 3 donors who had two consecutive negative PCRs. It also applied to those with clearance or with symptom resolution. Authors' processing steps: Nucleated cell counts were estimated from reference gene primer amplification. The data were produced by immunoSEQ multiplex PCR, yet TCRdb's version contains in-frame clones alone and is incomplete. The V and J calls and the clone size are those of that table, but D and trimming were determined from the DNA. The sample shows 250,000 to 300,000 clones, about nine tenths of them seen only once. CDR1 and CDR2 from the germline V gene are SGHRS and YFSETQ. V shed 4 bases, J shed 8 bases, and the junction held 8 bases outside the gene matches. The CDR3 extends over 13 amino acids.

The sequencing input was PBMCs or T cells enriched from blood (not recorded which). The J gene is TRBJ1-2, the V gene TRBV5-1, with 7 bases matching TRBD1. The source of this sequence is a woman aged 40 to 50 who had recovered from COVID-19. CDR3 coding DNA: TGCGCCAGCAGCAGAGGGACAGAGGGGGGCTACACCTTC. This codes for CASSRGTEGGYTF.